This section outlines one TCR beta chain sequence together with its context. Its target is not known. This sample was taken from a study of blood T cells in healthy people across ages. Study observations and caveats: PBMCs that were unsorted prevented a conclusive naive versus antigen-experienced comparison.

A J-beta primer mix and a sample-barcoded 5' primer were used in a second PCR of about 7 to 12 cycles. A 12-random-nucleotide template-switch adaptor tagged each cDNA molecule. TCRdb processed the 5' RACE reads anew with MiXCR; each CDR3 protein has one entry. The repertoire holds 800,000 to 1,300,000 distinct CDR3 sequences, approximately 25% seen once, with about 0.72% in the top ten. A further study also used this sample, focusing on T cells of mothers and their children. That report notes: Sequencing returned over 9 million TCR beta CDR3 reads per mother and around 3 million per child. Microchimeric T cell clones that persisted were not detected.

Sample: blood. This clonotype was obtained from a girl aged 2 to 9 in good health.

The CDR3: CTAGGSYNEQFF. CDR3 coding DNA: TGCACCGCCGGAGGATCTTACAATGAGCAGTTCTTC. V is TRBV29-1 and J is TRBJ2-1; D perhaps matches TRBD2 (5 bases). The CDR3 has 12 residues. Per germline, CDR1 SQVTM and CDR2 ANQGSEA.